This T cell receptor beta chain is drawn from a study of blood T cell repertoires in COVID-19 (TCRdb year 2020). In the study overall: Collaborator samples came from the United States, Italy and Spain and covered acute and convalescent phases of COVID-19. The prospective study material was composed of cDNA or gDNA derived from T cells, B-cell-depleted T cells, or PBMCs. Subjects who had been exposed to COVID-19, were actively infected with it, or had recovered from it provided the deeply sampled blood TCRbeta repertoires that made up the dataset. A freely available public database, intended as a resource for researchers studying the immune response to SARS-CoV-2, is where the repertoires were released. The samples were drawn from the first 160 participants of the ongoing ImmuneRACE study and from over 950 subjects provided by 6 global collaborators. Sample metadata almost always included a de-identified subject ID, COVID-19 status, age in years and sex. Where available, HLA class I and class II types were taken from metadata supplied by the sample provider and were not determined by assay-based typing.

TCRbeta CDR3 regions were amplified from genomic DNA using the immunoSEQ Assay, a bias-controlled multiplex PCR. Per the original workflow: The number of nucleated cells in each sample was estimated from the amplification of reference gene primers within the assay. Sequence reads were collapsed and filtered to measure the absolute abundance of every unique TCRbeta CDR3 rearrangement. For each sample, productive Simpson clonality was calculated as the square root of Simpson's diversity index over productive rearrangements. Imported from immuneACCESS, the table was reduced by TCRdb to in-frame sequences with V and J called. These copies leave out some clones; in studies compared against another copy, an unresolved V gene accounts for under half, and the cause of the remainder is not known. The DNA gave D and trimming, while V, J and clone size come from that table. This sample is represented by a few hundred thousand clones; around 86% of them were singletons. The top ten clones comprise 5% to 6% of the sample.

Relative to germline, V is missing 5 bases and J is missing 1 base, with 8 bases of the junction outside any gene match. The CDR3 holds 16 amino acids from the cysteine to the phenylalanine. Kept here is only the CDR3 DNA, which spans 48 bases and is read in frame from base 1. The germline V gene (reference sequence) specifies SEHNR as CDR1 and FQNEAQ as CDR2. In the prospective study, participants were about 18 to 95 years old, resided in fewer than 25 geographic areas of the United States, and were enrolled through a virtual design. Cohort assignment in the prospective study relied on participant-reported clinical history from a screening survey and a study questionnaire. For ImmuneRACE Cohort 3, a participant was defined as recovered based on two consecutive negative NP/OP PCR tests, clearance by a healthcare professional, or resolution of symptoms. Mobile phlebotomists in the prospective study collected whole blood, serum and a nasopharyngeal or oropharyngeal swab from every participant. Participants in the prospective study had the option to provide additional blood draws and questionnaires over a roughly 2-month period. Before DNA extraction, blood samples from the prospective study were shipped at room temperature or frozen.

On the study overall, not on this receptor specifically: Clinical and demographic metadata were provided uncurated, with the amount varying by source and participant.

On this clone: The clone's antigen remains unknown. No base qualities exist here, and no much larger clone lies one base off it.

Material: PBMCs or T cells enriched from blood (not recorded which). The sequence was obtained from a woman between 45 and 60 years old who had recovered from COVID-19. The chain is assembled from TRBV7-9 and TRBJ2-1; TRBD1 aligns with 7 central bases. CDR3 reads: CASSPTGAGSYNEQFF. The DNA is TGTGCCAGCAGCCCCACAGGGGCAGGGTCCTACAATGAGCAGTTCTTC.